These 27 T cell receptor beta chains share one sample of origin, sequenced in a study of response to subunit inactivated influenza vaccine (dated by TCRdb to between 2018 and 2020). Library construction relied on RT-PCR. The sequencer listed for this sample is Illumina HiSeq 2500. TCRdb reworked the public reads: Q25 trimming with fastp, MiXCR clone assembly, productive beta chains retained. For every CDR3 protein sequence, its rows merge into one entry that carries the most common genes and DNA. Counted in this sample were about 540,000 distinct CDR3 sequences; under 30% of them appeared once. The ten top clones hold under 3.5% of the sample. The data also belong to a second study, concerning T cells expressing NK-cell markers. As noted in the second study: TCR beta cDNA libraries were prepared using 5'RACE template switching, which introduced a universal primer site and unique molecular identifiers.

The starting material was CD4+ T cells sorted from PBMCs, obtained less than 13 days after vaccination. These receptors were taken from a man aged 45-65 years who received an inactivated influenza vaccine. Donor details come from another sample of the same person, matched by shared clones.

This clonotype was counted once. The chain links TRBV12-3 or TRBV12-4 to TRBJ2-3; D is uncertain. The CDR3 runs 14 residues. Trimming took off 1 base at V and 4 bases at J, with 9 bases between the two ends. CDR3 region: CASSLVWSADTQYF. CDR3 nucleotide sequence: TGTGCCAGCAGTTTAGTCTGGAGCGCAGATACGCAGTATTTT.

The table lists this clonotype with a few counts. CDR3 in DNA: TGCGCCAGCAGCATGATGACAGGTACGTCGGCCTACGAGCAGTACTTC. Protein: CASSMMTGTSAYEQYF. This chain connects TRBV5-1 to TRBJ2-7, with TRBD1 as a possible D gene (6 bases). This CDR3 comprises 16 residues. Trimming stripped 4 bases from V and 2 bases from J, with 19 bases between. Looked up from germline, CDR1 is SGHRS and CDR2 is YFSETQ.

The gene calls are TRBV4-3 and TRBJ2-1; 13 bases line up with TRBD2. The germline V gene encodes CDR1 LGHNA and CDR2 YSLEER. V lost 0 bases and J lost 3; bases outside the gene matches: 5. The CDR3 extends over 18 amino acids. CDR3 loop: CASSQDHGLAGVYNEQFF. CDR3 nucleotides: TGCGCCAGCAGCCAAGACCACGGACTAGCGGGAGTCTACAATGAGCAGTTCTTC.

This clonotype has just one count. The chain is built from TRBV7-2 and TRBJ2-1; the match to TRBD2 covers 7 bases. Germline lookup yields CDR1 SGHTA and CDR2 FQGNSA. This CDR3 region has 18 residues. Unmatched junction bases numbered 15, after V lost 0 bases and J lost 7 bases. Here the CDR3 reads CASSLALKGRERMNEQFF. Written as DNA, the CDR3 is TGTGCCAGCAGCTTAGCGCTAAAAGGGCGGGAGAGGATGAATGAGCAGTTCTTC.

This clonotype has more than one count but fewer than ten. This chain connects TRBV29-1 to TRBJ2-2; D is unresolved. The V gene's germline CDR1 is SQVTM and CDR2 ANQGSEA. Trimming stripped 4 bases from V and 0 bases from J, with 9 bases between. This CDR3 spans 14 amino acids. The CDR3 bases are TGCAGCGTTGGGACGGGCCCGAACACCGGGGAGCTGTTTTTT. This translates into CSVGTGPNTGELFF.

The genes are TRBV3-1 and TRBJ2-3, with TRBD1 identical over 11 bases. The CDR3 sequence is 22 residues long. V lost 3 bases and J lost 2; bases outside the gene matches: 22. Per the germline V gene, CDR1 is LGHDT and CDR2 is YNNKEL (reference sequence). CDR3 DNA: TGTGCCAGCAGCCACAATCTACCGGGACAGGGGGACCCTCCTGATTACACAGATACGCAGTATTTT. Translation gives CASSHNLPGQGDPPDYTDTQYF.

This clonotype has more than one count but fewer than ten. The chain links TRBV29-1 to TRBJ2-7; the match to TRBD1 covers 11 bases. The CDR3 has 13 residues. The junction had 5 bases not matched to a gene; V was cut back by 5 bases and J by 5 bases. Germline-derived CDR1 and CDR2 are SQVTM and ANQGSEA. CDR3 sequence reads: CSVQGQGANEQYF. CDR3 sequence (DNA): TGCAGCGTTCAAGGACAGGGGGCCAACGAGCAGTACTTC.

This clonotype was picked up a small number of times. The chain has TRBV12-3 or TRBV12-4 and TRBJ2-5; D possibly corresponds to TRBD1 (5 bases). V shed 5 bases and J shed 4 bases, with 20 bases lying between them. The CDR3 runs 16 residues. CDR3 sequence reads: CASSTRGWIVRETQYF. The CDR3 DNA reads as TGTGCCAGCAGTACAAGGGGTTGGATTGTTAGAGAGACCCAGTACTTC.

This clonotype came up once. CDR3 sequence (DNA): TGTGCCAGCAGCAAAACGGAGTTAAGGGAAAAACTGTTTTTT. It encodes CASSKTELREKLFF. The chain recombines TRBV5-6 with TRBJ1-4; D call uncertain. Trimming left V 4 bases short and J 8 bases short, with 15 bases between. Germline values: CDR1 SGHDT, CDR2 YYEEEE. This CDR3 spans 14 amino acids. Looking up the rest from reference TRBV5-6 and TRBJ1-4 gives the full variable domain: DAGVTQSPTHLIKTRGQQVTLRCSPKSGHDTVSWYQQALGQGPQFIFQYYEEEERQRGNFPDRFSGHQFPNYSSELNVNALLLGDSALYLCASSKTELREKLFFGSGTQLSVL.

The V call is TRBV6-5, the J call TRBJ2-1; 8 positions match TRBD2. CDR1 and CDR2 from the germline V gene are MNHEY and SVGAGI. The CDR3 extends over 15 amino acids. J gave up 4 bases and V 2 bases, and 4 bases lay outside the gene matches. The DNA of the CDR3 is TGTGCCAGCAGTTACGGGACTAGTGGATACAATGAGCAGTTCTTC. As protein: CASSYGTSGYNEQFF.

This clonotype was counted between two and nine times. V is TRBV15 and J is TRBJ2-5; weak D call: TRBD2 (6 bases). V gave up 2 bases and J gave up 5 bases, with 15 bases separating them. The CDR3 is 15 amino acids. CDR1 is LNHNV and CDR2 is YYDKDF in the germline V gene (reference sequence). CDR3 coding DNA: TGTGCCACCAGCAGATCCGCTGCGGGGTACGAGACCCAGTACTTC. Its protein is CATSRSAAGYETQYF.

This clonotype was seen a few times. The chain employs TRBV7-2 and TRBJ2-1; D remains unclear. Germline V gene lookup returns CDR1 SGHTA and CDR2 FQGNSA. The CDR3 is made up of 16 amino acids. Trimming pared 6 bases from V and 2 bases from J, leaving 17 bases between. CDR3 sequence: CASRSSVGATYNEQFF. CDR3 DNA: TGTGCCAGCAGGTCAAGTGTTGGCGCCACCTACAATGAGCAGTTCTTC.

The J gene is TRBJ2-7, the V gene TRBV5-1, with TRBD1 matching over 9 bases. The junction had 11 bases not matched to a gene; V was cut back by 0 bases and J by 7 bases. Per germline, CDR1 SGHRS and CDR2 YFSETQ. This CDR3 has 16 amino acids. CDR3 sequence (DNA): TGCGCCAGCAGCTTGGACAGGGGGCGATTTATGGGGGAGCAGTACTTC. Residues: CASSLDRGRFMGEQYF. The entire variable domain, with the rest obtained from reference TRBV5-1 and TRBJ2-7, is as follows: KAGVTQTPRYLIKTRGQQVTLSCSPISGHRSVSWYQQTPGQGLQFLFEYFSETQRNKGNFPGRFSGRQFSNSRSEMNVSTLELGDSALYLCASSLDRGRFMGEQYFGPGTRLTVT.

This clonotype was detected many times. The chain links TRBV7-8 to TRBJ1-6, with TRBD1 matching over 7 bases. After removal of 4 bases from V and 7 bases from J, the junction contained 7 bases not matched to a gene. CDR3 length: 15 residues. Per germline, CDR1 SGHVS and CDR2 FQNEAQ. CDR3 sequence: CASSSETGYNSPLHF. CDR3 sequence (DNA): TGTGCCAGCAGCTCGGAGACAGGGTACAATTCACCCCTCCACTTT.

This clonotype has just one count. This chain uses TRBV20-1 with TRBJ2-7; D perhaps matches TRBD1 (5 bases). V lost 4 bases to trimming and J lost 2 bases, with 18 bases between them. CDR1 and CDR2 (germline): DFQATT, SNEGSKA (reference sequence). The CDR3 extends over 15 amino acids. This CDR3 reads CSATRHSGRPYEQYF. DNA of the CDR3: TGCAGTGCTACCAGACATTCAGGGCGCCCCTACGAGCAGTACTTC.

This clonotype was recorded many times. The rearrangement uses TRBV29-1 and TRBJ2-7; D perhaps matches TRBD1 (6 bases). Trimming removed 6 bases at V and 1 base at J, with 13 bases between. The CDR3 consists of 13 residues. Germline CDR1 reads SQVTM; CDR2 reads ANQGSEA. CDR3 loop: CSVDRDTSYEQYF. CDR3 DNA: TGCAGCGTGGACCGGGACACTTCCTACGAGCAGTACTTC.

The J gene is TRBJ2-1, the V gene TRBV29-1; 9 positions match TRBD2. This CDR3 comprises 14 residues. The germline V gene has CDR1 SQVTM and CDR2 ANQGSEA. Trimming removed 4 bases from V and 9 bases from J; junction bases left unmatched: 10. The CDR3 coding sequence is TGCAGCGTTGTAAGTCTAGCGGGAAGGGGTGAGCAGTTCTTC. Protein sequence: CSVVSLAGRGEQFF.

There are a few counts of this clonotype. The CDR3 DNA reads TGTGCCAGCAGTTTATCGGGAAACAATCAGCCCCAGCATTTT. Protein sequence: CASSLSGNNQPQHF. V is TRBV12-3 or TRBV12-4 and J is TRBJ1-5; D gene ambiguous. V shed 2 bases and J shed 3 bases, with 8 bases lying between them. The CDR3 runs 14 residues.

J is TRBJ2-3 and V is TRBV10-3, with TRBD2 matching over 11 bases. The V and J ends lost 3 bases and 1 base, in that order; junction bases with no gene match: 9. The CDR3 has 18 amino acids. Germline V lookup: CDR1 ENHRY, CDR2 SYGVKD. The DNA for the CDR3 is TGTGCCATCAGTGAAGGCATAGCGGGGGGGCCGGGCACAGATACGCAGTATTTT. Translated: CAISEGIAGGPGTDTQYF.

This clonotype showed up many times. The chain employs TRBV6-2 or TRBV6-3 and TRBJ1-2; 8 nucleotides agree with TRBD1. Germline CDR1 and CDR2: MNHEY and SVGEGT. The V and J ends lost 7 bases and 1 base, in that order; junction bases with no gene match: 8. The CDR3 is 15 residues long. The CDR3 here is CASTYPGQDNYGYTF. CDR3 in DNA: TGTGCCAGCACCTACCCGGGACAGGATAACTATGGCTACACCTTC.

This clonotype came up a few times. The chain uses TRBV20-1 and TRBJ2-3, with TRBD2 matching over 7 bases. The CDR3 loop spans 15 amino acids. Germline-derived CDR1 and CDR2 are DFQATT and SNEGSKA (reference sequence). The J segment lost 2 bases and the V segment lost 3 bases, leaving 8 bases of the junction unmatched. DNA for the CDR3: TGCAGTGCTAGTGAGAGCGGGGACCCCACAGATACGCAGTATTTT. Protein product: CSASESGDPTDTQYF.

This clonotype was observed a few times. This rearrangement joins TRBV30 to TRBJ2-1; TRBD2 matches 7 bases. V trimming: 0 bases; J trimming: 5 bases; junction bases outside the gene matches: 1. The CDR3 sequence is 13 residues long. Germline V gene data show CDR1 as GTSNPN and CDR2 as SVGIG (reference sequence). The CDR3 loop reads CAWSVSGNNEQFF. CDR3 bases: TGTGCCTGGAGTGTCAGCGGGAACAATGAGCAGTTCTTC.

The rearrangement uses TRBV20-1 and TRBJ2-7, with 9 bases lining up with TRBD2. V was clipped by 2 bases and J by 5 bases; unmatched bases: 7. Germline CDR1 reads DFQATT; CDR2 reads SNEGSKA (reference sequence). The CDR3 runs 14 residues. This CDR3 reads CSARLTSGLNEQYF. CDR3 DNA sequence: TGCAGTGCTAGATTGACTAGCGGACTTAACGAGCAGTACTTC.

This clonotype has only a few counts. The chain is built from TRBV12-3 or TRBV12-4 and TRBJ2-1; perhaps TRBD2 as D (6 bases). This CDR3 comprises 16 residues. Trimming took off 4 bases at V and 4 bases at J, with 17 bases between the two ends. The CDR3 nucleotides read TGTGCCAGCAGTTCACTGACTAGTTTTATTTACAATGAGCAGTTCTTC. Protein product: CASSSLTSFIYNEQFF.

The gene calls are TRBV12-3 or TRBV12-4 and TRBJ2-3; D is possibly TRBD1 (5 bases). V was cut by 2 bases and J by 1 base, with 10 bases left in between. CDR3 length equals 15 residues. The CDR3 here is CASSLQGGRTDTQYF. Written as DNA, the CDR3 is TGTGCCAGCAGTTTACAGGGCGGACGCACAGATACGCAGTATTTT.

This clonotype was counted between two and nine times. The chain carries TRBV20-1 and TRBJ2-1, with TRBD2 matching over 13 bases. This CDR3 has 15 residues. In germline, CDR1 is DFQATT, CDR2 SNEGSKA (reference sequence). J lost 8 bases, V lost 1 base, and 5 bases had no gene match. This CDR3 reads CSARVGTSGAYEQFF. The CDR3 nucleotides read TGCAGTGCTAGAGTCGGGACTAGCGGGGCCTATGAGCAGTTCTTC.

The chain uses TRBV24-1 and TRBJ2-7; either TRBD1 or TRBD2 may fit D (5 bases each). Trimming removed 5 bases from V and 2 bases from J, with 15 bases in between. Germline CDR1 and CDR2: KGHDR and SFDVKD. This CDR3 comprises 15 residues. The CDR3 is CATSGAGTQTYEQYF. The CDR3 bases are TGTGCCACCAGTGGGGCCGGGACCCAAACCTACGAGCAGTACTTC.